This TCR beta chain was sequenced in a study of Ad26.COV2.S vaccination and SARS-CoV-2 variants. Study-wide points: After vaccination, reports described spike-specific CD8+ and CD4+ T cell responses as showing substantial breadth.

CDR3 size: 14 residues. The germline V gene encodes CDR1 SGHAT and CDR2 FQNNGV. The V gene lost 1 base and the J gene lost 5 bases, with 12 bases spanning the gap. About this clone: The target antigen is unknown.

Generated by immunoSEQ multiplex PCR, the TCRdb table keeps only in-frame clones and is missing some. The repertoire has about 350,000 clones, 86% of them found once; the top ten carry approximately 11%. Treatment given: around 19 received Ad26.COV2.S at low or high dose, single or two shots; about 5 received placebo; per-sample allocation not given. On day 63 after the first injection, vaccine and placebo recipients gave samples. The sequence came from a person between 18 and 65 years old who received the Ad26.COV2.S COVID-19 vaccine or a placebo. J is TRBJ2-7 and V is TRBV11-2, with TRBD1 as a possible D gene (6 bases). The material was peripheral blood, obtained in a trial of Ad26.COV2.S vaccine versus placebo. Here the CDR3 reads CASSLGAQGNEQYF. The DNA for the CDR3 is TGTGCCAGCAGCTTAGGTGCTCAGGGGAACGAGCAGTACTTC.